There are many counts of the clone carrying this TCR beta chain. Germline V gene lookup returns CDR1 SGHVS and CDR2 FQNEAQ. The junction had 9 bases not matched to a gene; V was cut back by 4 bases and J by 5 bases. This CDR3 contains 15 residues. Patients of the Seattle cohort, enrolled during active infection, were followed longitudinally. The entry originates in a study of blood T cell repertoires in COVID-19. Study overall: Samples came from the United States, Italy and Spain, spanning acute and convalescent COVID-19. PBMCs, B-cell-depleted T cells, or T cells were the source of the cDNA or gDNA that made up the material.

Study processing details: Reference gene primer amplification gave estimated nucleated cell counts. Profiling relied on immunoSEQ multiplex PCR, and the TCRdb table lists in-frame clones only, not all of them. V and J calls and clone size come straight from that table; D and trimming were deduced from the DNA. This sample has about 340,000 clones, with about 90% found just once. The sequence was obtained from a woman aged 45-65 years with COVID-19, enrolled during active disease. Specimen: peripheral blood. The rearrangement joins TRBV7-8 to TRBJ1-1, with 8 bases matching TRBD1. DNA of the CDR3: TGTGCCAGCAGCTCATTTCAGGGGGCAGGAACTGAAGCTTTCTTT. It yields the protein CASSSFQGAGTEAFF.